One sample yielded the 21 T cell receptor beta chains listed below, sequenced in a study of T cells in Graves' hyperthyroidism and ophthalmopathy. Using RNA transcripts as the source, TCR beta CDR3 regions were amplified. An initial round of RT-PCR targeting the TCR CDR3 relied on the HTBI primer set. Via MiXCR, TCRdb re-called the multiplex PCR reads, giving one row per CDR3 protein. The top ten clones hold around a third of a sample with 700,000 to 950,000 distinct CDR3 sequences, over 35% of them seen once. The sequenced material came from blood. The receptors were sampled from a woman in her thirties or forties with Graves' hyperthyroidism.

The chain couples TRBV19 to TRBJ1-4; no definite D call. CDR3 length: 15 residues. Trimming took 7 bases from V and 6 from J, leaving 18 bases between them. Germline-derived CDR1 and CDR2 are LNHDA and SQIVND (reference sequence). The CDR3 loop reads CASTPRLNWDEKLFF. The CDR3 DNA reads TGTGCCAGTACCCCACGACTCAATTGGGATGAAAAACTGTTTTTT.

Notes on this clonotype: This may stem from a read error, because a much larger clone lies one nucleotide away. The chain uses TRBV11-3 and TRBJ1-3; no clear D gene. The CDR3 runs 13 residues. CDR1 is SGHNT, CDR2 YENEEA, per germline. Trimming took 4 bases from V and 3 from J, leaving 7 bases between them. The CDR3 region has the DNA TGTGCCAGCAGCTCACCTGTTGGAAACACCATATATTTT. Amino acid sequence: CASSSPVGNTIYF.

Comment on this clonotype: No conserved phenylalanine or tryptophan ends this CDR3, so it is likely a read error. This rearrangement joins TRBV5-1 to TRBJ1-6; TRBD1 matches 8 bases. The CDR3 has 14 residues. Germline V gene lookup returns CDR1 SGHRS and CDR2 YFSETQ. Trimming removed 2 bases from V and 9 bases from J; junction bases left unmatched: 4. The CDR3 DNA is TGCGCCAGCAGCTTCGGACAGGGAGGTTCACCCCTCCACCTT. Translated, it gives CASSFGQGGSPLHL.

This chain joins TRBV25-1 and TRBJ1-2, with TRBD1 identical over 12 bases. Unmatched junction bases numbered 11, after V lost 5 bases and J lost 7 bases. Germline V lookup: CDR1 MGHDK, CDR2 SYGVNS. The CDR3 loop spans 16 amino acids. The DNA of the CDR3 is TGTGCCAGCAGTTTCCGACGTGGGACAGGGGGCAGTGGCTACACCTTC. Its translation is CASSFRRGTGGSGYTF.

The chain joins TRBV7-9 to TRBJ1-3; no firm D call. Germline V lookup: CDR1 SEHNR, CDR2 FQNEAQ (reference sequence). CDR3 length equals 14 residues. Trimming took 4 bases from V and 0 from J, leaving 7 bases between them. The CDR3 DNA reads as TGTGCCAGCAGCTCGACGCCCTCTGGAAACACCATATATTTT. It translates to CASSSTPSGNTIYF.

This clonotype was seen at least ten times. V usage is TRBV7-2 and J usage is TRBJ1-1; D unclear. V lost 5 bases to trimming and J lost 1 base, with 8 bases between them. This CDR3 is built from 13 residues. Germline values: CDR1 SGHTA, CDR2 FQGNSA. CDR3 DNA: TGTGCCAGCAGCCGAGACAAGAACACTGAAGCTTTCTTT. Translated, it gives CASSRDKNTEAFF.

This clonotype came up many times. The chain is built from TRBV7-2 and TRBJ2-7; possibly TRBD1 for D (6 bases). V gave up 5 bases and J gave up 3 bases, with 14 bases separating them. Germline V lookup: CDR1 SGHTA, CDR2 FQGNSA. The CDR3 is 14 residues long. CDR3 nucleotides: TGTGCCAGCAGCCAGAGAAGACAGGTCTACGAGCAGTACTTC. This translates into CASSQRRQVYEQYF.

This clonotype was counted only a few times. The chain is built from TRBV7-2 and TRBJ1-2; D gene uncertain. The CDR3 totals 14 residues. The V end was cut by 5 bases, the J end by 0 bases, with 10 bases between. Germline V gives CDR1 SGHTA, CDR2 FQGNSA. The CDR3 DNA follows: TGTGCCAGCAGCCTTAGGAGTTCTAACTATGGCTACACCTTC. This encodes CASSLRSSNYGYTF.

This clonotype was seen repeatedly, ten times or more. This sequence joins TRBV24-1 and TRBJ1-2; D not resolved. The CDR3 has 12 residues. Trimming shortened V by 4 bases and J by 7 bases, and 9 bases separated the two germline ends. Germline V gene sequence: CDR1 KGHDR, CDR2 SFDVKD. The CDR3 protein is CATSDPAGGYTF. The CDR3 coding sequence is TGTGCCACCAGTGACCCGGCCGGTGGCTACACCTTC.

As for this clonotype: A read error may explain this, as a much larger clone is one base away. This chain connects TRBV10-2 to TRBJ1-1; 8 bases map to TRBD1. The CDR3 has 12 residues. Germline CDR1 WSHSY, CDR2 SAAADI. The CDR3 DNA reads TGCGCCAGCCACAGGGGGAACAATGAAGCTTTCTTT. It codes for CASHRGNNEAFF.

There are many counts of this clonotype. The rearrangement joins TRBV2 to TRBJ2-5, with 10 bases fitting TRBD2. The CDR3 is 15 residues long. The V gene's germline CDR1 is SNHLY and CDR2 FYNNEI. J lost 4 bases, V lost 1 base, and 3 bases had no gene match. Written as DNA, the CDR3 is TGTGCCAGCAGTGAAGGGCTAGCGGGGGCAGAGACCCAGTACTTC. This sequence encodes CASSEGLAGAETQYF.

The chain employs TRBV4-3 and TRBJ2-2, with D unclear. Trimming cost V 3 bases and J 7 bases, with 9 bases left between them. This CDR3 has 13 amino acids. The V gene's germline CDR1 is LGHNA and CDR2 YSLEER. In DNA, the CDR3 is TGCGCCAGCAGCCAGATGCTACTCGGGGAGCTGTTTTTT. This translates into CASSQMLLGELFF.

In its sample, this clonotype was seen once. Just one base apart from a much larger clone, this may be a read error. V and J are TRBV13 and TRBJ2-7; D is tentatively TRBD1 or TRBD2 (5 bases each). There are 13 residues in the CDR3. The germline V gene encodes CDR1 PRHDT and CDR2 FYEKMQ (reference sequence). With 5 bases removed from V and 3 bases from J, the gap between germline ends came to 11 bases. CDR3 protein: CASSRGSYYEQYF. The CDR3 bases are TGTGCCAGCAGCCGGGGCAGCTACTACGAGCAGTACTTC.

This clonotype was seen ten or more times. This chain links TRBV7-4 with TRBJ1-5; the D is unclear. The germline V and J ends were trimmed by 5 bases and 0 bases, with 17 bases remaining between them. Germline CDR1 reads SGHVT; CDR2 reads SQSDAQ. This CDR3 has 17 amino acids. The CDR3 reads CASSPVPMGDSNQPQHF. DNA for the CDR3: TGTGCCAGCAGCCCCGTCCCGATGGGAGATAGCAATCAGCCCCAGCATTTT.

This sequence joins TRBV9 and TRBJ2-3, with D possibly matching TRBD2 (5 bases). The germline V and J ends were trimmed by 0 bases and 2 bases, with 10 bases remaining between them. This CDR3 region has 15 residues. Looked up from germline, CDR1 is SGDLS and CDR2 is YYNGEE. DNA of the CDR3: TGTGCCAGCAGCGTAGAAGCAGGACTCACAGATACGCAGTATTTT. Translation gives CASSVEAGLTDTQYF.

Only a few counts were recorded for this clonotype. This rearrangement joins TRBV20-1 to TRBJ1-2, with 9 nucleotides matching TRBD1. The CDR3 extends over 16 amino acids. V shed 5 bases and J 8 bases; nucleotides not matched to a gene: 18. The germline CDR1 and CDR2 sequences are DFQATT and SNEGSKA (reference sequence). Here the CDR3 reads CSAGNAQGTGLGGYTF. The DNA of the CDR3 is TGCAGTGCTGGAAACGCACAAGGGACAGGGTTGGGAGGCTACACCTTC.

Many counts were recorded for this clonotype. The CDR3 spells CASSRGPIDEQYF. Here the CDR3 DNA reads TGTGCCAGCAGCCGCGGCCCCATCGACGAGCAGTACTTC. The chain has TRBV13 and TRBJ2-7; D not resolved. The CDR3 totals 13 residues. Trimming took off 5 bases at V and 5 bases at J, with 13 bases between the two ends. Germline V CDR1 and CDR2: PRHDT, FYEKMQ (reference sequence).

This clonotype was counted a few times. The chain carries TRBV15 and TRBJ2-7; tentatively, D is TRBD1 (5 bases). V lost 1 base and J 2 bases, leaving 9 bases between the germline ends. The CDR3 sequence is 14 residues long. The germline V gene encodes CDR1 LNHNV and CDR2 YYDKDF (reference sequence). CDR3 in DNA: TGTGCCACCAGCAGAGGGACGGACACCTACGAGCAGTACTTC. Protein: CATSRGTDTYEQYF.

This clonotype occurred many times. This chain links TRBV10-3 with TRBJ2-7, with 8 nucleotides matching TRBD1. The germline V gene encodes CDR1 ENHRY and CDR2 SYGVKD. The CDR3 sequence is 16 residues long. The J segment lost 4 bases and the V segment lost 2 bases, leaving 10 bases of the junction unmatched. CDR3 DNA sequence: TGTGCCATCAGTGAGGAAATGAATCAGGGGGCGTACGAGCAGTACTTC. It translates to CAISEEMNQGAYEQYF.

The chain combines TRBV29-1 with TRBJ1-2; 7 nucleotides match TRBD1. Germline V gene sequence: CDR1 SQVTM, CDR2 ANQGSEA. CDR3 size: 12 residues. J gave up 8 bases and V 4 bases, and 7 bases lay outside the gene matches. CDR3 in DNA: TGCAGCGTTGCCACAGGGGAAGGAGGCTACACCTTC. Translated: CSVATGEGGYTF. Together with reference TRBV29-1 and TRBJ1-2, the CDR3 gives the full variable domain: SAVISQKPSRDICQRGTSLTIQCQVDSQVTMMFWYRQQPGQSLTLIATANQGSEATYESGFVIDKFPISRPNLTFSTLTVSNMSPEDSSIYLCSVATGEGGYTFGSGTRLTVV.

This clonotype was detected ten times or more. V and J are TRBV5-1 and TRBJ1-1; 8 nucleotides match TRBD1. V gave up 3 bases and J gave up 6 bases; unmatched junction bases: 7. This CDR3 has 14 residues. In germline, CDR1 is SGHRS, CDR2 YFSETQ. The chain's CDR3 is CASSSVPTGAEAFF. Written as DNA, the CDR3 is TGCGCCAGCAGCTCGGTACCGACAGGGGCTGAAGCTTTCTTT.